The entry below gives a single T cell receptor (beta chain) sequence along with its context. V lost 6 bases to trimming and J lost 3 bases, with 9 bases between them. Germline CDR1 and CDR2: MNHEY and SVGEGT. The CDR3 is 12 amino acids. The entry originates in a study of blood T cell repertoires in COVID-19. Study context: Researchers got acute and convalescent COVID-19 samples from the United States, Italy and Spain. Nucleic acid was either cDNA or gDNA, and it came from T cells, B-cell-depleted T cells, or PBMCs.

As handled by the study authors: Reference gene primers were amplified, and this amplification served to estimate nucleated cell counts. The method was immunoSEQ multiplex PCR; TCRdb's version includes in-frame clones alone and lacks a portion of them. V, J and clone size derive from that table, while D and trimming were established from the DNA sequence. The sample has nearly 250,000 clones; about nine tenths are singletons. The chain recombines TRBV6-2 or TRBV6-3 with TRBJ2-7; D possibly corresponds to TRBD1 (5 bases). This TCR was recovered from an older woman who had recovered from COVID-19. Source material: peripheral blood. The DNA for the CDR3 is TGTGCCAGCAGCCTCAGGGACTACGAGCAGTACTTC. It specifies CASSLRDYEQYF.